The T cell receptor (beta chain) described here comes from a study of metastatic and nonmetastatic thyroid tumors. At least ten counts were recorded for this clone. Every patient underwent thyroid surgery untreated. TCRdb re-called the PCR reads via MiXCR. The sample consists of 14,000 or so clones, just under 30% of them appearing once. The CDR3 runs to 11 residues. CDR1 SQVTM and CDR2 ANQGSEA come from the germline V gene. The specimen sequenced was blood. This receptor was obtained from a female donor with papillary thyroid cancer or a benign thyroid nodule (not recorded which). Some clones in this sample may be carry-over from other donors' samples. This chain joins TRBV29-1 and TRBJ1-4; possibly TRBD1 for D (5 bases). The CDR3 nucleotides are TGCACGGGGGCAACTAATGAAAAACTGTTTTTT. It specifies CTGATNEKLFF.